Given below is one T cell receptor beta chain in context. Its antigen is still unknown. Sequencing involved patients with CD8+CD57+ cell expansion previously shown by flow cytometry. Diagnosis of severe acquired aplastic anemia applied to all patients. Genomic DNA, the template, was used for profiling of the TCR beta VDJ and CDR3. TCRdb called the reads again in MiXCR, with one record for every CDR3 protein. The sample contains 150,000 or so distinct CDR3 sequences, roughly 49% of which appear only once. From germline, CDR1 is LNHDA and CDR2 SQIVND (reference sequence). The ends lost 6 bases at V and 2 bases at J; junction bases unmatched: 7. The CDR3 length is 14 residues. This specimen comes from a study of CD8+CD57+ T cells in acquired aplastic anemia. Study findings and constraints: Almost 30 shared CD8+ CDR3s appeared highly expressed within patients' immunodominant clones. Patients and healthy controls showed no significant CD8+ Simpson's diversity difference.

This TCR derives from a human donor with aplastic anemia. Specimen: sorted CD4+, CD8+, or CD8+CD57+ T cells (not recorded which) from PBMCs. J is TRBJ2-7 and V is TRBV19, with 7 bases identical to TRBD2. The CDR3 spells CASRKFAGAYEQYF. The CDR3 bases are TGTGCCAGTAGAAAATTCGCGGGAGCCTACGAGCAGTACTTC.